The next 4 T cell receptor beta chains were all read from a single sample in a study of T cells expressing NK-cell markers. TCRdb reprocessed the 5' RACE reads and reports one entry per CDR3 protein, with no DNA. The table lists about 460,000 distinct CDR3 sequences. Sequences were obtained from blood T cells: a sorted CD56 or NKG2C T cell subset, CD4+ or CD8+ T cells, or bulk PBMC T cells (not recorded which). The receptors come from a woman in her forties or fifties in good health.

CDR3 amino acids: CASSVLSTLPGYEQYF. This chain joins TRBV7-8 and TRBJ2-7; absent DNA, TCRdb's TRBD2 call cannot be checked. This CDR3 contains 16 residues. Germline V lookup: CDR1 SGHVS, CDR2 FQNEAQ.

The V call is TRBV3-1, the J call TRBJ2-3; without DNA, the TCRdb call of TRBD1 cannot be checked. CDR1 and CDR2 from the germline V gene are LGHDT and YNNKEL (reference sequence). This CDR3 region has 15 residues. CDR3 amino acids: CASSQSGMGTDTQYF.

This rearrangement joins TRBV4-2 to TRBJ1-2; the D gene TCRdb calls, TRBD1, cannot be checked with no DNA. Germline V lookup: CDR1 LGHNA, CDR2 YNFKEQ. This CDR3 region has 14 residues. CDR3 sequence reads: CASSQERGTGGYTF.

V gene TRBV5-6 combines with J gene TRBJ2-6; TCRdb indicates TRBD1, and absent DNA this call remains unverified. Germline CDR1 SGHDT, CDR2 YYEEEE. CDR3 length equals 16 residues. The CDR3 protein is CASSPPGGTGANVLTF.